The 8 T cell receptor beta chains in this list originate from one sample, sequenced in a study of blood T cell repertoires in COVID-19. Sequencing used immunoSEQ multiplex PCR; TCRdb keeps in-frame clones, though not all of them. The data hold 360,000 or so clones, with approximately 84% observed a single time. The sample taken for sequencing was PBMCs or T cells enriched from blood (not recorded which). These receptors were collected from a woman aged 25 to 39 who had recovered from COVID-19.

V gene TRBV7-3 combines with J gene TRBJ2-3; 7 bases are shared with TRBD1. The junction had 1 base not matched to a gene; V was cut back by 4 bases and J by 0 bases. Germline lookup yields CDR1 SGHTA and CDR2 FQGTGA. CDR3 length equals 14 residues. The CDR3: CASSSGQSTDTQYF. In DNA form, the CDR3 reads TGTGCCAGCAGCTCGGGACAGAGCACAGATACGCAGTATTTT.

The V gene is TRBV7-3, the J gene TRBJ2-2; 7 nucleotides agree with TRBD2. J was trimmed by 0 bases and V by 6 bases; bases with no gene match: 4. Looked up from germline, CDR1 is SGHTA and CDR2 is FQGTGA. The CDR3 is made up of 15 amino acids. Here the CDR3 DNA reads TGTGCCAGCAGTCCGGCGGGGGCGAACACCGGGGAGCTGTTTTTT. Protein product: CASSPAGANTGELFF.

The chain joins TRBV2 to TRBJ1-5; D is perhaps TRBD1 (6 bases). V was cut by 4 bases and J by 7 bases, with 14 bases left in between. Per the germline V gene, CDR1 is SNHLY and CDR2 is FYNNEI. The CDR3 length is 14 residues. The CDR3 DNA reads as TGTGCCAGCAGTGTAACCACGAGGGGGCAGCCCCAGCATTTT. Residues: CASSVTTRGQPQHF.

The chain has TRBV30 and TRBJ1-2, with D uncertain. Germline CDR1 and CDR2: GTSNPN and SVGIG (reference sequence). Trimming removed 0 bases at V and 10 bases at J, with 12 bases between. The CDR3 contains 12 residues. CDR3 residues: CAWSVLSGFYTF. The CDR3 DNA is TGTGCCTGGAGTGTACTTTCAGGATTCTACACCTTC. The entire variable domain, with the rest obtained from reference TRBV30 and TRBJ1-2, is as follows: SQTIHQWPATLVQPVGSPLSLECTVEGTSNPNLYWYRQAAGRGLQLLFYSVGIGQISSEVPQNLSASRPQDRQFILSSKKLLLSDSGFYLCAWSVLSGFYTFGSGTRLTVV.

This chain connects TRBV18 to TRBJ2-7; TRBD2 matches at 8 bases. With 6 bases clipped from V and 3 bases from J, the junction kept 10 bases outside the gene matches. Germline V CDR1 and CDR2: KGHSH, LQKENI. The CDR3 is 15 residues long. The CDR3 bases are TGTGCCAGCTCTCTCCCGGGAGGGCCACTCTACGAGCAGTACTTC. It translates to CASSLPGGPLYEQYF.

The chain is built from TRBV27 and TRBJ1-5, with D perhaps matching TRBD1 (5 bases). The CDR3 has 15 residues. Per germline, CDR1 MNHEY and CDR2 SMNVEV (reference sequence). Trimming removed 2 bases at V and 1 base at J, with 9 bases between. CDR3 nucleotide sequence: TGTGCCAGCAGTTTAGTTGCAGGGAGCAATCAGCCCCAGCATTTT. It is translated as CASSLVAGSNQPQHF.

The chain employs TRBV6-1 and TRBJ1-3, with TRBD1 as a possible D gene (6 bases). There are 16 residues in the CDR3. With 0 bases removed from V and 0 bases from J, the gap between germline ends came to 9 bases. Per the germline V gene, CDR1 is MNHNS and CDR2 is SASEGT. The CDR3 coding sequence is TGTGCCAGCAGTGAAGCAACAGGGACCTCTGGAAACACCATATATTTT. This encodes CASSEATGTSGNTIYF.

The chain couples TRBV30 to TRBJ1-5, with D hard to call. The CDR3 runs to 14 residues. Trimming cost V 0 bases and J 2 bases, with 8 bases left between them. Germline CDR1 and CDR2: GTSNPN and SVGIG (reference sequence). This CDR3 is CAWSVEGGNQPQHF. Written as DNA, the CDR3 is TGTGCCTGGAGTGTAGAGGGTGGCAATCAGCCCCAGCATTTT.